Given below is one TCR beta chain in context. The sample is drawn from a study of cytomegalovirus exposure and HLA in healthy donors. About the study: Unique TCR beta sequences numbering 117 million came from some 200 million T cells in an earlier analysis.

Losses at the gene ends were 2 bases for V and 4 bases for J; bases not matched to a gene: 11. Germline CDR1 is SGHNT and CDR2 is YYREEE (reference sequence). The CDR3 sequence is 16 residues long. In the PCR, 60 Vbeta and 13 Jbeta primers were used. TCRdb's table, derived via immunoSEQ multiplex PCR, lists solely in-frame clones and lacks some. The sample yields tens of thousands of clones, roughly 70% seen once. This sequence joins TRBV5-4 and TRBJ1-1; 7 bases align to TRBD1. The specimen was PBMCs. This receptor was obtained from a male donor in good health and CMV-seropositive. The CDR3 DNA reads TGTGCCAGCAGCTTACCCCCGATGACAGGGAGCACTGAAGCTTTCTTT. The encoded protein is CASSLPPMTGSTEAFF.